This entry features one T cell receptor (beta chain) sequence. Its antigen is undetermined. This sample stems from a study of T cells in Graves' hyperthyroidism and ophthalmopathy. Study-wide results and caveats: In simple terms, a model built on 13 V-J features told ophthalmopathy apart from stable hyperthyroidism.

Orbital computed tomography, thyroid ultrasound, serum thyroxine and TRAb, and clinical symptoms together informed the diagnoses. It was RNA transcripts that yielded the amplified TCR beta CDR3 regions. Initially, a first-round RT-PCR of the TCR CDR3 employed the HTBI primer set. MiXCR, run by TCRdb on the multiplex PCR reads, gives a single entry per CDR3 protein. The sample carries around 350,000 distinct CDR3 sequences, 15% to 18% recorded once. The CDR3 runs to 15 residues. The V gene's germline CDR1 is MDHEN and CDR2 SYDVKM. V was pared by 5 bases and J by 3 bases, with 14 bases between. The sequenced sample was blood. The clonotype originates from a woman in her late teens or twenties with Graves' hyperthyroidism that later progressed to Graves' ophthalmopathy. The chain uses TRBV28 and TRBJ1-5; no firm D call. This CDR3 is CASSAPGRYNQPQHF. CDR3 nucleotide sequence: TGTGCCAGCAGTGCCCCAGGACGGTACAATCAGCCCCAGCATTTT.